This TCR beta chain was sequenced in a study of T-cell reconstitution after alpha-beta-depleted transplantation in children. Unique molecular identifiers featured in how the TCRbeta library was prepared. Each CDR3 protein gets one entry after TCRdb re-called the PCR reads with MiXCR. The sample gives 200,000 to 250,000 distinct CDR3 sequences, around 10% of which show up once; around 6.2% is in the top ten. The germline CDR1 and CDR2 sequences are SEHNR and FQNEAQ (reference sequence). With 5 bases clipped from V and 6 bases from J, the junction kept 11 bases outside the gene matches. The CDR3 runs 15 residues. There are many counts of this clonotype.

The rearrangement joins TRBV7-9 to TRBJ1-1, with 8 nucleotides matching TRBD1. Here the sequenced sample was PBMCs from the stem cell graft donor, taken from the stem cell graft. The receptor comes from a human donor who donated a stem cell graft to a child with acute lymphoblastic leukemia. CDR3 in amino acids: CASSTPTGVRAEAFF. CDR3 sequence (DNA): TGTGCCAGCAGCACGCCGACAGGGGTAAGGGCTGAAGCTTTCTTT.